This TCR beta chain was captured by sequencing in a study of T cell responses to AZD1222 COVID-19 vaccine. Profiling relied on immunoSEQ multiplex PCR, and the TCRdb table lists in-frame clones only, not all of them. The data show some 150,000 clones, under 95% seen once. The material was peripheral blood, obtained on day 0 of AZD1222 vaccination. The receptor was isolated from an adult in good health.

The CDR3 region has the DNA TGTGCCAGCAGCCCAAGTCCAGCGGGGGCCTACAATGAGCAGTTCTTC. As protein: CASSPSPAGAYNEQFF. The V and J genes are TRBV9 and TRBJ2-1, with 8 bases aligning to TRBD2. The CDR3 length is 16 residues. Per the germline V gene, CDR1 is SGDLS and CDR2 is YYNGEE. V lost 4 bases, J lost 2 bases, and 8 bases stayed unmatched.